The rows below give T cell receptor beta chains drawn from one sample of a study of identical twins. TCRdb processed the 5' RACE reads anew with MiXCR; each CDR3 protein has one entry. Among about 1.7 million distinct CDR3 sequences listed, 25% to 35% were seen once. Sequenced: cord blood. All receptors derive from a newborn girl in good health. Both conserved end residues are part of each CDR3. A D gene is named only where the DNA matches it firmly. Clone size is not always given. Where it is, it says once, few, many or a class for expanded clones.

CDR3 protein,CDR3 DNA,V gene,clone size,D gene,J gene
CASSPRTGGATDTQYF,TGTGCCAGCTCACCACGGACAGGGGGGGCGACAGATACGCAGTATTTT,TRBV18,.,TRBD1,TRBJ2-3
CAGSSTPGHGSTNGEKLFF,TGTGCCGGCAGCTCCACTCCGGGACACGGATCCACTAATGGCGAAAAACTGTTTTTT,TRBV5-6,.,.,TRBJ1-4
CASSLGTGVGEQYF,TGCGCCAGCAGCTTGGGGACAGGGGTAGGCGAGCAGTACTTC,TRBV5-1,.,TRBD1,TRBJ2-7
CASSLGFQGTNTEAFF,TGCGCCAGCAGCTTGGGGTTCCAGGGGACGAACACTGAAGCTTTCTTT,TRBV5-1,.,.,TRBJ1-1
CASYRDLGEKLFF,TGTGCCAGCTACCGGGACCTCGGTGAAAAACTGTTTTTT,TRBV2,.,.,TRBJ1-4
CSARDEVVRDTQYF,TGCAGTGCTAGAGATGAGGTAGTCCGGGATACGCAGTATTTT,TRBV20-1,.,.,TRBJ2-3
CASSFSGHSTDTQYF,TGCGCCAGCAGCTTCAGCGGGCATAGCACAGATACGCAGTATTTT,TRBV5-1,few,.,TRBJ2-3
CADTPRGDTQYF,TGTGCCGATACACCCCGGGGGGATACGCAGTATTTT,TRBV2,.,.,TRBJ2-3
CAISESTDRTPYEQYF,TGTGCCATCAGTGAGTCGACTGACAGGACCCCCTACGAGCAGTACTTC,TRBV10-3,many,.,TRBJ2-7
CASSIRLAGTYEQYF,TGTGCCAGCAGCATTAGACTAGCGGGGACCTACGAGCAGTACTTC,TRBV5-5,few,TRBD2,TRBJ2-7
CASSQASGGQGNIDTQYF,TGTGCCAGCAGCCAGGCCTCTGGGGGACAGGGGAATATAGATACGCAGTATTTT,TRBV4-2,.,TRBD1,TRBJ2-3
CASSSRGGAFF,TGTGCCAGCAGTTCAAGGGGGGGAGCTTTCTTT,TRBV12-3/TRBV12-4,.,.,TRBJ1-1
CSVESIYRDDYGYTF,TGCAGCGTTGAAAGTATTTACAGGGACGACTATGGCTACACCTTC,TRBV29-1,.,.,TRBJ1-2
CSPPGTGGHEQYF,TGCAGCCCTCCCGGGACAGGGGGCCACGAGCAGTACTTC,TRBV29-1,.,TRBD1,TRBJ2-7
CSVGLSGLGANYGYTF,TGCAGCGTTGGATTGTCGGGCCTGGGAGCTAACTATGGCTACACCTTC,TRBV29-1,.,.,TRBJ1-2
CASSFTGAGANVLTF,TGTGCCAGCAGTTTTACAGGCGCTGGGGCCAACGTCCTGACTTTC,TRBV28,few,.,TRBJ2-6
CATADIQPQHF,TGTGCCACCGCCGACATCCAGCCCCAGCATTTT,TRBV28,once,.,TRBJ1-5
CATSEWTSGEQFF,TGTGCCACCAGTGAGTGGACTAGCGGTGAGCAGTTCTTC,TRBV24-1,few,TRBD2,TRBJ2-1
CSLRGGKTYNEQFF,TGCAGCCTTCGGGGCGGTAAGACCTACAATGAGCAGTTCTTC,TRBV29-1,.,.,TRBJ2-1
CSARTPDTYEQYF,TGCAGTGCGCGGACCCCTGACACCTACGAGCAGTACTTC,TRBV20-1,few,.,TRBJ2-7
CSAATSGSSNEQFF,TGCAGTGCGGCGACTAGCGGGAGTTCCAATGAGCAGTTCTTC,TRBV20-1,.,TRBD2,TRBJ2-1
CASSRVSTYYGATNEKLFF,TGTGCCAGCTCACGGGTCTCCACCTATTACGGTGCAACTAATGAAAAACTGTTTTTT,TRBV18,.,.,TRBJ1-4
CASSYLPGTNNEQFF,TGTGCCAGCAGTTACCTACCCGGGACCAACAATGAGCAGTTCTTC,TRBV6-5,many,.,TRBJ2-1
CASKSPIGNTEAFF,TGTGCCAGCAAATCCCCGATCGGGAACACTGAAGCTTTCTTT,TRBV7-2,.,.,TRBJ1-1
CASSFKTGQGLYSPLHF,TGTGCCAGCAGTTTTAAAACGGGACAGGGGTTGTATTCACCCCTCCACTTT,TRBV27,.,TRBD1,TRBJ1-6
CASSHRTPYNEQFF,TGCGCCAGCAGCCACCGGACGCCGTACAATGAGCAGTTCTTC,TRBV4-1,.,.,TRBJ2-1
CSAYSGGASYEQYF,TGCAGTGCTTATAGCGGGGGGGCTTCCTACGAGCAGTACTTC,TRBV20-1,.,TRBD2,TRBJ2-7
CSVTGTGGYEQFF,TGCAGCGTTACCGGGACAGGGGGCTACGAGCAGTTCTTC,TRBV29-1,.,TRBD1,TRBJ2-1
CASSQREKLFF,TGCGCCAGCAGCCAGAGGGAAAAACTGTTTTTT,TRBV4-1,.,.,TRBJ1-4
CSATDTGTSRYTQYF,TGCAGTGCTACCGACACCGGGACTAGCCGTTATACGCAGTATTTT,TRBV20-1,.,TRBD2,TRBJ2-3
CASSYPNHEQFF,TGTGCCAGCAGTTACCCCAACCATGAGCAGTTCTTC,TRBV6-7,once,.,TRBJ2-1
CASSARDHEALNYGYTF,TGTGCCAGCAGCGCACGGGACCACGAAGCCCTTAACTATGGCTACACCTTC,TRBV7-8,few,.,TRBJ1-2
CASSQEVASGANVPTF,.,TRBV14,.,.,TRBJ2-6
CSARLAYNNEQFF,TGCAGTGCTAGGCTAGCGTACAACAATGAGCAGTTCTTC,TRBV20-1,few,.,TRBJ2-1
CAWSVSAYRGNTEAFF,TGTGCCTGGAGTGTCTCGGCCTACAGGGGGAACACTGAAGCTTTCTTT,TRBV30,.,TRBD1,TRBJ1-1
CASSVGAGVSDTQYF,TGTGCCAGCAGCGTAGGAGCGGGGGTTTCAGATACGCAGTATTTT,TRBV9,few,TRBD2,TRBJ2-3
CASSLDRVRYGYTF,TGTGCCAGCAGTTTGGACAGGGTTCGCTATGGCTACACCTTC,TRBV12-3/TRBV12-4,few,TRBD1,TRBJ1-2
CASSLARLGISTDTQYF,TGTGCCAGCAGCTTAGCGCGACTGGGAATTAGCACAGATACGCAGTATTTT,TRBV7-9,few,.,TRBJ2-3
CALQPAGYNTEAFF,TGCGCCCTCCAGCCCGCAGGGTATAACACTGAAGCTTTCTTT,TRBV4-1,few,.,TRBJ1-1
CASREPGLGAYEQYF,TGTGCCAGCAGAGAACCGGGACTAGGCGCCTACGAGCAGTACTTC,TRBV2,.,TRBD2,TRBJ2-7
CSAYREIGGYTF,TGCAGTGCTTACAGGGAGATAGGAGGCTACACCTTC,TRBV20-1,.,.,TRBJ1-2
CASSPLGVPAYEQYF,TGTGCCAGCAGCCCTTTAGGGGTCCCGGCCTACGAGCAGTACTTC,TRBV7-2,.,.,TRBJ2-7
CSAATRTANYGYTF,TGCAGTGCTGCCACCCGGACAGCTAACTATGGCTACACCTTC,TRBV20-1,.,.,TRBJ1-2
CTSSAHLQGAQNIQYF,TGCACCAGCAGCGCTCACCTACAGGGGGCCCAAAACATTCAGTACTTC,TRBV5-1,.,TRBD1,TRBJ2-4
CASSEPPTGQGDNEQFF,TGTGCCAGCAGTGAACCCCCGACGGGACAGGGGGACAATGAGCAGTTCTTC,TRBV25-1,many,TRBD1,TRBJ2-1
CSARRQGHPGANVLTF,TGCAGTGCTAGGAGACAGGGGCACCCTGGGGCCAACGTCCTGACTTTC,TRBV20-1,few,TRBD1,TRBJ2-6
CASSYSPLAGVSNEQFF,TGTGCCAGCAGTTACTCCCCCTTAGCGGGAGTCTCAAATGAGCAGTTCTTC,TRBV6-5,.,TRBD2,TRBJ2-1
CASTPQGYEQYF,TGTGCCAGCACCCCACAGGGCTACGAGCAGTACTTC,TRBV2,.,.,TRBJ2-7
CASSVDGLAGAYNEQFF,TGTGCCAGCAGCGTTGACGGACTAGCGGGGGCCTACAATGAGCAGTTCTTC,TRBV14,few,TRBD2,TRBJ2-1
CSAKPRTGRPDTQYF,TGCAGTGCCAAGCCTCGGACAGGGAGACCAGATACGCAGTATTTT,TRBV20-1,few,TRBD1,TRBJ2-3
CASSKGQGAMNTEAFF,TGTGCCAGCAGCAAGGGACAGGGGGCAATGAACACTGAAGCTTTCTTT,TRBV21-1,.,.,TRBJ1-1
CASKSPDSYEQYF,TGTGCCAGCAAGTCGCCAGATTCCTACGAGCAGTACTTC,TRBV2,.,.,TRBJ2-7
CASSQWEGETQYF,TGTGCCAGCAGCCAATGGGAGGGAGAGACCCAGTACTTC,TRBV4-2,many,TRBD2,TRBJ2-5
CASTDRSRSYNEQFF,TGTGCCAGCACCGACCGGTCTCGCTCCTACAATGAGCAGTTCTTC,TRBV3-1,few,.,TRBJ2-1